The following is a TCR beta chain sequence with its context. The clone's antigen remains unknown. Nothing much larger sits one base from this clone, and base qualities are not available. These data belong to a study of shared clonotypes between healthy human individuals (dated by TCRdb to the early 2020s). For the wider study: The cohort included three men and a couple of women between 18 and 49 years of age. Leukapheresis yielded between about 0.85 and 9.5 billion PBMCs per donor. To increase sequencing depth and limit assay-specific biases, TCR repertoire library preparation and sequencing were carried out by different laboratories using diverse techniques. For each donor, CD4 naive and CD4 memory were each run on three plates, CD8 naive on two plates, and CD8 memory on one plate. To estimate repertoire size and how much clonotype sharing occurs between individuals, the study deeply sequenced the blood TCR repertoires of 4 to 6 healthy adults.

The donors were healthy, HIV-negative adults with no recently reported acute infections or vaccinations. Every donor was a Caucasian adult living in Nashville, Tennessee, USA. CD4+ T cells were enriched by magnetic negative selection, after which naive cells were positively selected on CD45RA and the negative fraction was taken as the memory subset. Blood was collected by leukapheresis, and PBMCs were isolated by Ficoll-Histopaque density gradient centrifugation and then cryopreserved in liquid nitrogen vapor phase. Purity and quantity of every magnetically sorted T cell population were checked by analytical flow cytometry. Genomic DNA was isolated from each sorted fraction and quantified by UV absorbance on a Nanodrop 2000c. Using the deep immunoSEQ assay, TCR CDR3 regions were amplified from genomic DNA by multiplex PCR. Extracted genomic DNA from each cell subset was spread evenly across all wells of several immunoSEQ 96-well plates, with each plate serving as a replicate. Each replicate PCR for sorted subsets received approximately 200 ng genomic DNA, equal to tens of thousands of T cell genomes. Purified libraries were quantified with a Qubit 3.0 fluorometer, sized on a Bioanalyzer 2100, and re-quantified with the KAPA Library Quantification kit. Every immunoSEQ 96-well plate was sequenced on a separate single-read 150-cycle Illumina NextSeq 550 flow cell. Regarding the original processing steps: Because the immunoSEQ output included only junctional sequences and no quality scores, the filtering could not be the same as the filtering used for full-length reads. To assign V/J genes and CDR3, sequences were annotated against IMGT germline references using PyIR, a Python wrapper for IgBLAST v1.9. Any read was removed if the V/J assignment was weak (E-value above 1e-6), the CDR3 was missing, or the read contained stop codons, out-of-frame junctions, or ambiguous translated residues. V3J clonotypes were defined by identical inferred V gene, J gene, and CDR3 amino acid sequence. The percentage overlap between two repertoires was calculated by dividing the number of shared unique clonotypes by the size of the smaller repertoire. Three approaches were used to assess repertoire richness: RTK rarefaction, the Chao1 estimator, and Recon v2.1 estimates of unobserved clonotypes. OLGA was used to compute generation probabilities for all TCRbeta clonotypes that the gDNA method yielded from four donors. Sourced from immuneACCESS, this table was stored by TCRdb with only in-frame sequences that have V and J called. A share of the clones is absent; for the studies checked, an unresolved V gene accounts for under half, and the remainder has no known explanation. V and J calls plus clone size are reproduced from that table; the DNA served to infer D and trimming. The sample records about a million clones, 60% to 80% of which are singletons. Of the sample, about 1.5% falls within the top ten clones.

Measured from the cysteine to the phenylalanine, the CDR3 is 14 residues long. Only the CDR3 portion is preserved as DNA: 42 bases, with reading frame beginning at the first base. At the junction V is shortened by 5 bases and J by 8 bases, with 19 bases in between. For CDR1 and CDR2, the germline V gene lists MGHDK and SYGVNS. Overall results and qualifications from the work: Incomplete sequencing was indicated by rarefaction of sorted-subset datasets, despite the large sequencing depth. Because the study included a small number of donors, the genetic and exposure-history diversity represented was limited. Roughly 5.2% of naive CD4, more than 3% of naive CD8, approximately 2% of memory CD4, and 0.35% to 0.4% of memory CD8 clonotypes were shared across a few donors. Pairwise subsampling led to the expectation that sequencing depth would affect the degree of clonotype sharing among donors. Sampling was limited to blood, and TCR repertoires in tissue likely differ from TCR repertoires in blood. Clonotypes shared by all four sorted-subset donors showed higher generation probabilities than non-shared clonotypes. Naive subsets generally had larger estimated clonotype richness than memory subsets.

The rearranged chain carries TRBV25-1 and TRBJ2-7; perhaps TRBD1 is the D gene, with 6 bases matching. The source is a man younger than 35 in good health. Specimen: memory CD4+ T cells sorted from blood. The sample's cell subset or site label, in plain terms: CD45RA-negative fraction. The DNA sequence reads TGTGCCAGCAGTATATCAGGACAGACATGGCAGCAGTACTTC. It encodes CASSISGQTWQQYF.